This T cell receptor (beta chain) emerged from a study of blood T cell repertoires in COVID-19. Looked up from germline, CDR1 is SGHDT and CDR2 is YYEEEE. CDR3 length equals 14 residues. Trimming stripped 3 bases from V and 3 bases from J, with 12 bases between. Measured with immunoSEQ multiplex PCR; TCRdb has only the in-frame clones, and not every one. Counted here are roughly 250,000 clones, around 83% occurring once; the ten biggest clones make up approximately 7%. This sequence was found in a woman aged 45-65 years with acute or convalescent COVID-19. This rearrangement joins TRBV5-6 to TRBJ1-2; tentatively, D is TRBD1 (6 bases). Material: peripheral blood. The CDR3 DNA follows: TGTGCCAGCAGCTCGCGGGGGGGCCACTATGGCTACACCTTC. Its protein product is CASSSRGGHYGYTF.